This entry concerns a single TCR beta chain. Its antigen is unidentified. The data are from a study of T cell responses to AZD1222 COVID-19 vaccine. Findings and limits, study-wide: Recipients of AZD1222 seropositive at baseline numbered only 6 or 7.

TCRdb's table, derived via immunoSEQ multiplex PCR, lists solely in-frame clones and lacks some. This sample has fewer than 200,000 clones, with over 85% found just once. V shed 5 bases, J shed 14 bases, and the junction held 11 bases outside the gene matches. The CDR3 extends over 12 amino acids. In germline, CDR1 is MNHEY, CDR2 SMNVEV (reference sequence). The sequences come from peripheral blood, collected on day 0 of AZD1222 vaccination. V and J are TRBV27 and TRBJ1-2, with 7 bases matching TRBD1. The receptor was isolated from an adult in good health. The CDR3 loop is CASSTLGQARTF. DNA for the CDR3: TGTGCCAGCAGTACCCTTGGACAGGCGCGTACCTTC.